The 30 T cell receptor beta chains in this list originate from one sample, sequenced in a study of cytomegalovirus exposure and HLA in healthy donors. The PCR used 60 Vbeta and 13 Jbeta primers. Profiled with immunoSEQ multiplex PCR; TCRdb holds only in-frame clones, not every one. The sample yields 110,000 to 150,000 clones, roughly a tenth seen once. The sample comprised PBMCs. All receptors come from a male donor in good health and CMV-seronegative.

This chain connects TRBV28 to TRBJ1-1, with 9 bases aligning to TRBD1. CDR1 and CDR2 from the germline V gene are MDHEN and SYDVKM. Trimming at V came to 3 bases and at J to 1 base, leaving 12 bases not matched to a gene. CDR3 size: 18 residues. The CDR3 protein is CASSFPTGGASRNTEAFF. The CDR3 region has the DNA TGTGCCAGCAGTTTTCCCACAGGGGGCGCGTCCAGGAACACTGAAGCTTTCTTT.

This clone was observed a handful of times. The V and J genes are TRBV7-9 and TRBJ1-6; possible D gene TRBD1, 5 bases. V was pared by 1 base and J by 11 bases, with 9 bases between. The CDR3 is 13 amino acids. Per germline, CDR1 SEHNR and CDR2 FQNEAQ (reference sequence). The CDR3 coding sequence is TGTGCCAGCAGCTTAGATAGGGGAACACCCCTCCACTTT. Translation gives CASSLDRGTPLHF.

The chain uses TRBV7-2 and TRBJ2-7; D is possibly TRBD1 (6 bases). Per the germline V gene, CDR1 is SGHTA and CDR2 is FQGNSA. Trimming pared 5 bases from V and 5 bases from J, leaving 16 bases between. The CDR3 extends over 14 amino acids. The DNA of the CDR3 is TGTGCCAGCAGCCTCCTAGGGGGAGTCCACGAGCAGTACTTC. As protein: CASSLLGGVHEQYF.

The CDR3 region is CASSLQNTYTEAFF. The DNA for the CDR3 is TGTGCCAGCAGTTTACAAAATACTTACACTGAAGCTTTCTTT. This chain uses TRBV28 with TRBJ1-1; D gene ambiguous. Germline lookup yields CDR1 MDHEN and CDR2 SYDVKM. This CDR3 contains 14 residues. Trimming took 2 bases from V and 3 from J, leaving 10 bases between them.

Only a few counts were recorded for this clone. The V and J genes are TRBV2 and TRBJ1-1; 8 positions agree with TRBD1. Trimming removed 5 bases from V and 1 base from J; junction bases left unmatched: 6. CDR3 length: 15 residues. CDR1 and CDR2 (germline): SNHLY, FYNNEI. The CDR3 region is CASSRGDRQNTEAFF. In DNA, the CDR3 is TGTGCCAGCAGTCGGGGGGACAGGCAGAACACTGAAGCTTTCTTT. The full variable domain, completed using reference TRBV2 and TRBJ1-1, is EPEVTQTPSHQVTQMGQEVILRCVPISNHLYFYWYRQILGQKVEFLVSFYNNEISEKSEIFDDQFSVERPDGSNFTLKIRSTKLEDSAMYFCASSRGDRQNTEAFFGQGTRLTVV.

This clone was seen only a few times. This chain joins TRBV4-3 and TRBJ2-1; D is ambiguous. V was clipped by 4 bases and J by 5 bases, with 12 bases between them. CDR3 length: 14 residues. The germline CDR1 and CDR2 sequences are LGHNA and YSLEER. The CDR3: CASSPRLEHNEQFF. As DNA, the CDR3 is TGCGCCAGCAGCCCAAGACTGGAACACAATGAGCAGTTCTTC.

This chain joins TRBV7-9 and TRBJ2-1; possibly TRBD1 for D (6 bases). V was pared by 1 base and J by 9 bases, with 7 bases between. The germline V gene has CDR1 SEHNR and CDR2 FQNEAQ (reference sequence). CDR3 length: 12 residues. CDR3 sequence reads: CASSLDRVEQFF. DNA for the CDR3: TGTGCCAGCAGCTTAGACAGGGTTGAGCAGTTCTTC.

This clone appeared a few times. The V call is TRBV9, the J call TRBJ2-7; TRBD2 might be the D (5 bases). CDR3 size: 14 residues. V was pared by 0 bases and J by 1 base, with 8 bases between. Germline V gene data show CDR1 as SGDLS and CDR2 as YYNGEE. The CDR3 DNA sequence: TGTGCCAGCAGCGTAGCTGACTATTCCTACGAGCAGTACTTC. The encoded protein is CASSVADYSYEQYF.

This clone has more than one count but fewer than ten. The rearrangement uses TRBV5-6 and TRBJ1-3; TRBD1 aligns across 8 bases. This CDR3 spans 14 amino acids. V lost 7 bases to trimming and J lost 1 base; unmatched junction nucleotides: 4. Germline values: CDR1 SGHDT, CDR2 YYEEEE. CDR3 sequence reads: CASCRDRSGNTIYF. In DNA form, the CDR3 reads TGTGCCAGCTGCAGGGACAGGTCTGGAAACACCATATATTTT.

A few counts support this clone. As DNA, the CDR3 is TGTGCCAGCAGTGACACCAGGTTGACTAATGAAAAACTGTTTTTT. Protein: CASSDTRLTNEKLFF. This sequence joins TRBV6-4 and TRBJ1-4; no clear D gene. CDR1 is MRHNA and CDR2 is SNTAGT in the germline V gene. This CDR3 contains 15 residues. Trimming took 2 bases from V and 2 from J, leaving 9 bases between them.

The V and J genes are TRBV11-2 and TRBJ2-3; 8 nucleotides line up with TRBD1. This CDR3 is built from 15 residues. Germline V gene data show CDR1 as SGHAT and CDR2 as FQNNGV. After removal of 0 bases from V and 3 bases from J, the junction contained 2 bases not matched to a gene. The CDR3 bases are TGTGCCAGCAGCTTAGAGGACAGGGCTACAGATACGCAGTATTTT. Translation: CASSLEDRATDTQYF.

The chain combines TRBV30 with TRBJ1-2; D possibly corresponds to TRBD1 (6 bases). Germline CDR1 reads GTSNPN; CDR2 reads SVGIG (reference sequence). V gave up 5 bases and J gave up 5 bases, with 9 bases separating them. The length of the CDR3 is 11 residues. CDR3: CAWRTVYGYTF. In DNA, the CDR3 is TGTGCCTGGCGGACAGTTTATGGCTACACCTTC.

This chain uses TRBV5-1 with TRBJ2-6; D may be TRBD2 (5 bases). Looked up from germline, CDR1 is SGHRS and CDR2 is YFSETQ. This CDR3 has 16 amino acids. The germline V and J ends were trimmed by 2 bases and 1 base, with 10 bases remaining between them. CDR3 DNA: TGCGCCAGCAGCTTATTCTCGGGGTCTGGGGCCAACGTCCTGACTTTC. It yields the protein CASSLFSGSGANVLTF.

This chain joins TRBV5-1 and TRBJ2-7, with 10 bases identical to TRBD1. Trimming cost V 1 base and J 2 bases; bases outside gene matches: 3. There are 15 residues in the CDR3. CDR1 is SGHRS and CDR2 is YFSETQ in the germline V gene. In DNA, the CDR3 is TGCGCCAGCAGCTTGAGGGGGACAGGGGCCTACGAGCAGTACTTC. Translation: CASSLRGTGAYEQYF. The complete variable domain, with remaining parts taken from reference TRBV5-1 and TRBJ2-7, reads KAGVTQTPRYLIKTRGQQVTLSCSPISGHRSVSWYQQTPGQGLQFLFEYFSETQRNKGNFPGRFSGRQFSNSRSEMNVSTLELGDSALYLCASSLRGTGAYEQYFGPGTRLTVT.

This clone was observed a handful of times. This sequence joins TRBV30 and TRBJ2-2; the D is unclear. V was clipped by 0 bases and J by 1 base, with 9 bases between them. This CDR3 spans 15 amino acids. Germline V CDR1 and CDR2: GTSNPN, SVGIG (reference sequence). CDR3 loop: CAWSVWSQNTGELFF. In DNA, the CDR3 is TGTGCCTGGAGTGTATGGAGTCAGAACACCGGGGAGCTGTTTTTT.

This clone was picked up a small number of times. The chain carries TRBV9 and TRBJ1-1, with 8 bases identical to TRBD1. Germline assignment: CDR1 SGDLS and CDR2 YYNGEE. The CDR3 is made up of 16 amino acids. The J segment lost 3 bases and the V segment lost 2 bases, leaving 9 bases of the junction unmatched. CDR3 nucleotides: TGTGCCAGCAGCGTCGGGACAGGCAGAGGGGACACTGAAGCTTTCTTT. This sequence encodes CASSVGTGRGDTEAFF.

The table lists this clone with a few counts. The chain has TRBV19 and TRBJ2-7; D possibly corresponds to TRBD2 (6 bases). Between the trimmed V and J ends, which lost 8 bases and 2 bases, there was a span of 19 bases. Germline V gene sequence: CDR1 LNHDA, CDR2 SQIVND (reference sequence). The CDR3 sequence is 15 residues long. Here the CDR3 reads CASSGGALRPYEQYF. The CDR3 nucleotides read TGTGCCAGTTCAGGAGGGGCCCTACGACCCTACGAGCAGTACTTC.

This clone turned up a few times. The CDR3 protein is CASRSPGTGAEQYF. In nucleotides, the CDR3 is TGTGCCAGCAGATCCCCCGGGACAGGGGCCGAGCAGTACTTC. The rearrangement joins TRBV7-2 to TRBJ2-7; 10 bases are shared with TRBD1. Germline-derived CDR1 and CDR2 are SGHTA and FQGNSA. CDR3 size: 14 residues. After removal of 6 bases from V and 6 bases from J, the junction contained 8 bases not matched to a gene.

The genes are TRBV5-1 and TRBJ2-1; D possibly corresponds to TRBD2 (6 bases). The V end was cut by 4 bases, the J end by 10 bases, with 15 bases between. The CDR3 runs 13 residues. Looked up from germline, CDR1 is SGHRS and CDR2 is YFSETQ. In DNA, the CDR3 is TGCGCCAGCAGCCTTGCTAGCGCCTCGGAGCAGTTCTTC. Amino acid sequence: CASSLASASEQFF.

V and J are TRBV19 and TRBJ1-1, with 12 bases matching TRBD1. The CDR3 has 14 residues. Germline V CDR1 and CDR2: LNHDA, SQIVND (reference sequence). Trimming cost V 8 bases and J 4 bases; bases outside gene matches: 5. Here the CDR3 reads CASVRDRGPTEAFF. CDR3 coding DNA: TGTGCCAGTGTCCGGGACAGGGGGCCCACTGAAGCTTTCTTT. Full variable domain (missing parts from reference TRBV19 and TRBJ1-1): DGGITQSPKYLFRKEGQNVTLSCEQNLNHDAMYWYRQDPGQGLRLIYYSQIVNDFQKGDIAEGYSVSREKKESFPLTVTSAQKNPTAFYLCASVRDRGPTEAFFGQGTRLTVV.

This clone was seen only a few times. This rearrangement joins TRBV18 to TRBJ2-7, with D tentatively TRBD1 (5 bases). Per germline, CDR1 KGHSH and CDR2 LQKENI. The CDR3 contains 13 residues. V lost 3 bases to trimming and J lost 0 bases, with 6 bases between them. The CDR3 reads CASSPTASYEQYF. In DNA form, the CDR3 reads TGTGCCAGCTCACCGACAGCCTCCTACGAGCAGTACTTC.

This clone was seen only a few times. V is TRBV7-8 and J is TRBJ1-1; 10 bases match TRBD1. In germline, CDR1 is SGHVS, CDR2 FQNEAQ. The CDR3 is 14 residues long. J lost 7 bases, V lost 2 bases, and 4 bases had no gene match. DNA of the CDR3: TGTGCCAGCAGCTTAAGACAGGGGGCCATTGAAGCTTTCTTT. This gives the protein CASSLRQGAIEAFF.

This clone appeared a few times. The chain is built from TRBV29-1 and TRBJ1-1; D is undetermined. Germline CDR1 is SQVTM and CDR2 is ANQGSEA. V lost 6 bases and J lost 0, with 14 bases in between. CDR3 size: 14 residues. CDR3 in DNA: TGCAGCGTGGCTCGAATACCTCTGAACACTGAAGCTTTCTTT. Translated, it gives CSVARIPLNTEAFF.

The chain uses TRBV2 and TRBJ2-2; 9 nucleotides align to TRBD1. Trimming cost V 6 bases and J 5 bases; bases outside gene matches: 10. This CDR3 spans 16 amino acids. The germline CDR1 and CDR2 sequences are SNHLY and FYNNEI. The CDR3 spells CASSLGQGVKTGELFF. In DNA form, the CDR3 reads TGTGCCAGCAGCTTGGGACAGGGAGTGAAGACCGGGGAGCTGTTTTTT.

This clone was counted a few times. The chain has TRBV7-8 and TRBJ2-3; D gene uncertain. Trimming took 7 bases from V and 4 from J, leaving 6 bases between them. Germline lookup yields CDR1 SGHVS and CDR2 FQNEAQ. The CDR3 runs to 11 residues. The CDR3 DNA reads TGTGCCAGCACGTCGGCAGATACGCAGTATTTT. Amino acid sequence: CASTSADTQYF.

CDR3 nucleotide sequence: TGTGCCAGCAGTGAAAGGAGGGAAAACTATAATTCACCCCTCCACTTT. Translated, it gives CASSERRENYNSPLHF. V and J are TRBV6-1 and TRBJ1-6, with no clear D. Per germline, CDR1 MNHNS and CDR2 SASEGT. The V end lost 2 bases, the J end lost 3 bases, and 11 bases lay between the germline ends. The CDR3 sequence is 16 residues long.

This clone turned up a few times. This CDR3 is CSVEERGVNTGELFF. CDR3 nucleotide sequence: TGCAGCGTTGAGGAGCGGGGAGTGAACACCGGGGAGCTGTTTTTT. V gene TRBV29-1 combines with J gene TRBJ2-2; 7 positions match TRBD2. Germline lookup yields CDR1 SQVTM and CDR2 ANQGSEA. The CDR3 consists of 15 residues. V was pared by 3 bases and J by 1 base, with 5 bases of the junction left unmatched.

This clone was counted a few times. The chain uses TRBV29-1 and TRBJ2-3; 9 bases map to TRBD2. The V and J ends lost 5 bases and 3 bases, in that order; junction bases with no gene match: 6. CDR3 length equals 14 residues. Germline CDR1 SQVTM, CDR2 ANQGSEA. The CDR3 loop reads CSVMIAGETDTQYF. In DNA form, the CDR3 reads TGCAGCGTTATGATAGCGGGAGAGACAGATACGCAGTATTTT.

The chain has TRBV30 and TRBJ2-1, with TRBD2 as a possible D gene (5 bases). This CDR3 has 13 amino acids. Germline values: CDR1 GTSNPN, CDR2 SVGIG (reference sequence). The ends were cut back, 0 bases at V and 13 bases at J, with 16 bases in the middle. The CDR3 reads CAWSVGRGQAQFF. CDR3 nucleotides: TGTGCCTGGAGTGTAGGGCGCGGGCAGGCACAGTTCTTC.

The J gene is TRBJ2-4, the V gene TRBV4-3, with D unclear. Germline assignment: CDR1 LGHNA and CDR2 YSLEER. Trimming took 0 bases from V and 0 from J, leaving 6 bases between them. This CDR3 has 15 residues. This CDR3 is CASSQDTGAKNIQYF. For the CDR3, the DNA is TGCGCCAGCAGCCAAGACACGGGAGCCAAAAACATTCAGTACTTC.